These 22 T cell receptor beta chains share one sample of origin, sequenced in a study of blood T cell repertoires in COVID-19. Profiling relied on immunoSEQ multiplex PCR, and the TCRdb table lists in-frame clones only, not all of them. This table has 400,000 to 450,000 clones, about 91% appearing once. Input material: peripheral blood. The receptors derive from a woman aged 40-49 years with COVID-19, enrolled during active disease.

This chain uses TRBV21-1 with TRBJ1-2; TRBD1 is taken as the D call from the table, unchecked against the DNA. TRBV21-1 constitutes a pseudogene. There are 15 residues in the CDR3. The CDR3 sequence is CARGRGQGRSYGYTF. The CDR3 bases are TGTGCCAGAGGAAGAGGACAGGGAAGATCCTATGGCTACACCTTC.

The V gene is TRBV9, the J gene TRBJ2-1; 10 nucleotides agree with TRBD1. CDR1 is SGDLS and CDR2 is YYNGEE in the germline V gene. J lost 5 bases, V lost 6 bases, and 17 bases had no gene match. The CDR3 extends over 18 amino acids. CDR3: CASTPVSGTGAWDNEQFF. As DNA, the CDR3 is TGTGCCAGCACCCCAGTATCTGGGACAGGGGCGTGGGACAATGAGCAGTTCTTC. Looking up the rest from reference TRBV9 and TRBJ2-1 gives the full variable domain: DSGVTQTPKHLITATGQRVTLRCSPRSGDLSVYWYQQSLDQGLQFLIQYYNGEERAKGNILERFSAQQFPDLHSELNLSSLELGDSALYFCASTPVSGTGAWDNEQFFGPGTRLTVL.

The J gene is TRBJ2-3, the V gene TRBV14, with 8 bases lining up with TRBD2. V gave up 4 bases and J gave up 0 bases; unmatched junction bases: 6. This CDR3 is built from 16 residues. Germline V CDR1 and CDR2: SGHDN, FVKESK. The CDR3 spells CASSPRSGTSTDTQYF. CDR3 DNA: TGTGCCAGCAGCCCACGTAGCGGGACTAGCACAGATACGCAGTATTTT.

This rearrangement joins TRBV3-1 (or the pseudogene TRBV3-2) to TRBJ1-1; no clear D. The ends were cut back, 4 bases at V and 1 base at J, with 7 bases in the middle. The CDR3 runs 13 residues. Germline assignment: CDR1 LGHDT and CDR2 YNNKEL (reference sequence). As DNA, the CDR3 is TGTGCCAGCAGCCCATCGGGGAACACTGAAGCTTTCTTT. This sequence encodes CASSPSGNTEAFF.

V and J are TRBV18 and TRBJ1-5; D is uncertain. The CDR3 is 13 residues long. Trimming shortened V by 6 bases and J by 5 bases, and 11 bases separated the two germline ends. Germline V gene lookup returns CDR1 KGHSH and CDR2 LQKENI. The CDR3 DNA reads TGTGCCAGCTCCAATGAGGGAGATCAGCCCCAGCATTTT. This gives the protein CASSNEGDQPQHF.

The gene calls are TRBV21-1 and TRBJ2-5; TRBD1 reflects the table's D call only, with no check against the DNA. TRBV21-1 represents a pseudogene. This CDR3 contains 16 residues. CDR3 in amino acids: CAGQPRNRVGGETQYF. The CDR3 DNA reads as TGTGCCGGCCAACCTCGAAACAGGGTTGGAGGAGAGACCCAGTACTTC.

The V gene is TRBV5-1, the J gene TRBJ1-5, with D uncertain. V lost 0 bases to trimming and J lost 1 base, with 14 bases between them. The length of the CDR3 is 17 residues. Per the germline V gene, CDR1 is SGHRS and CDR2 is YFSETQ. The DNA for the CDR3 is TGCGCCAGCAGCTTGGCGGGAGGAGGGAGAAGCAATCAGCCCCAGCATTTT. It specifies CASSLAGGGRSNQPQHF.

The V and J genes are TRBV29-1 and TRBJ2-5, with D possibly matching TRBD2 (6 bases). V lost 5 bases and J lost 1, with 17 bases in between. Looked up from germline, CDR1 is SQVTM and CDR2 is ANQGSEA. This CDR3 spans 15 amino acids. CDR3 coding DNA: TGCAGCGTTCAACAGCGGGTCTGGCGCCAAGAGACCCAGTACTTC. Translation gives CSVQQRVWRQETQYF.

The genes are TRBV7-2 and TRBJ2-1; 9 positions agree with TRBD2. Germline CDR1 and CDR2: SGHTA and FQGNSA. The CDR3 has 15 residues. The ends lost 1 base at V and 3 bases at J; junction bases unmatched: 1. The chain's CDR3 is CASSLVTSGYNEQFF. As DNA, the CDR3 is TGTGCCAGCAGCTTAGTGACTAGCGGCTACAATGAGCAGTTCTTC.

CDR3 nucleotides: TGTGCCAGCAGCCCTAGCGGGGGCTTCTTCGCAGATACGCAGTATTTT. It yields the protein CASSPSGGFFADTQYF. This rearrangement joins TRBV6-2 or TRBV6-3 to TRBJ2-3, with TRBD2 matching 10 bases. The V gene end was trimmed by 6 bases and the J gene end by 4 bases; junction bases not matched to a gene: 10. The CDR3 loop spans 16 amino acids. CDR1 is MNHEY, CDR2 SVGEGT, per germline.

This rearrangement joins TRBV19 to TRBJ1-4, with 8 bases aligning to TRBD1. The length of the CDR3 is 15 residues. The germline V gene has CDR1 LNHDA and CDR2 SQIVND (reference sequence). V dropped 3 bases and J dropped 8; count of bases not matched to a gene: 8. In nucleotides, the CDR3 is TGTGCCAGTAGTATTGGTGGGACAGGTGGGGAAAAACTGTTTTTT. Protein sequence: CASSIGGTGGEKLFF.

V gene TRBV11-2 combines with J gene TRBJ1-2, with D possibly matching TRBD1 (6 bases). Germline V gene data show CDR1 as SGHAT and CDR2 as FQNNGV. V was shortened by 5 bases and J by 3 bases, with 19 bases between the two germline ends. This CDR3 region has 16 residues. Here the CDR3 reads CASSPRLMGAHYGYTF. CDR3 nucleotides: TGTGCCAGCAGCCCGAGGCTGATGGGGGCCCACTATGGCTACACCTTC.

The chain recombines TRBV7-2 with TRBJ1-2, with 8 positions matching TRBD1. The V and J ends lost 3 bases and 4 bases, in that order; junction bases with no gene match: 4. The germline V gene encodes CDR1 SGHTA and CDR2 FQGNSA. The CDR3 is made up of 14 amino acids. CDR3 DNA sequence: TGTGCCAGCAGCTTCACAGGGGGGTTCTATGGCTACACCTTC. It translates to CASSFTGGFYGYTF. Drawing the rest from reference TRBV7-2 and TRBJ1-2, the complete variable domain is GAGVSQSPSNKVTEKGKDVELRCDPISGHTALYWYRQSLGQGLEFLIYFQGNSAPDKSGLPSDRFSAERTGGSVSTLTIQRTQQEDSAVYLCASSFTGGFYGYTFGSGTRLTVV.

This chain connects TRBV7-6 to TRBJ2-7; TRBD2 might be the D (5 bases). Germline values: CDR1 SGHVS, CDR2 FNYEAQ. V lost 1 base and J 4 bases, leaving 11 bases between the germline ends. This CDR3 is 14 amino acids long. The CDR3 nucleotides read TGTGCCAGCAGCTTAGGAGGGTATGAATACGAGCAGTACTTC. Amino acids: CASSLGGYEYEQYF.

The J gene is TRBJ2-3, the V gene TRBV27; 7 bases are a match to TRBD1. The CDR3 runs 14 residues. J was trimmed by 3 bases and V by 10 bases; bases with no gene match: 10. Germline CDR1 and CDR2: MNHEY and SMNVEV (reference sequence). CDR3 loop: CATQQRGRTDTQYF. DNA of the CDR3: TGTGCCACCCAGCAAAGGGGGCGAACAGATACGCAGTATTTT.

This chain links TRBV18 with TRBJ1-5; 9 nucleotides agree with TRBD1. The CDR3 loop spans 15 amino acids. From germline, CDR1 is KGHSH and CDR2 LQKENI. Trimming at V came to 5 bases and at J to 6 bases, leaving 8 bases not matched to a gene. The CDR3 is CASSKTGGKGQPQHF. In nucleotides, the CDR3 is TGTGCCAGCTCAAAGACAGGGGGAAAAGGTCAGCCCCAGCATTTT.

This clone was seen only once. J is TRBJ1-1 and V is TRBV5-6; D is ambiguous. The CDR3 loop spans 13 amino acids. V was cut by 0 bases and J by 2 bases, with 5 bases left in between. Germline V CDR1 and CDR2: SGHDT, YYEEEE. Here the CDR3 DNA reads TGTGCCAGCAGCTTGGTGTTAAACACTGAAGCTTTCTTT. It yields the protein CASSLVLNTEAFF. Full variable domain (outside the CDR3, taken from reference TRBV5-6 and TRBJ1-1): DAGVTQSPTHLIKTRGQQVTLRCSPKSGHDTVSWYQQALGQGPQFIFQYYEEEERQRGNFPDRFSGHQFPNYSSELNVNALLLGDSALYLCASSLVLNTEAFFGQGTRLTVV.

The chain has TRBV18 and TRBJ2-3; TRBD2 matches at 14 bases. The CDR3 runs to 15 residues. Germline assignment: CDR1 KGHSH and CDR2 LQKENI. V was clipped by 6 bases and J by 4 bases; unmatched bases: 3. In DNA, the CDR3 is TGTGCCAGCTCCCCGGGACTAGCGGGGGCAGATACGCAGTATTTT. Its protein product is CASSPGLAGADTQYF.

The V and J genes are TRBV5-8 and TRBJ1-2; D possibly corresponds to TRBD1 (5 bases). Germline loops: CDR1 SGHTS, CDR2 YDEGEE. V lost 4 bases and J lost 4, with 20 bases in between. CDR3 length: 16 amino acids. The CDR3, as DNA: TGTGCCAGCAGCCTGCCCCGGACACAAGTTACCTATGGCTACACCTTC. It specifies CASSLPRTQVTYGYTF. Variable domain in full (rest from reference TRBV5-8 and TRBJ1-2): EAGVTQSPTHLIKTRGQQATLRCSPISGHTSVYWYQQALGLGLQFLLWYDEGEERNRGNFPPRFSGRQFPNYSSELNVNALELEDSALYLCASSLPRTQVTYGYTFGSGTRLTVV.

The V call is TRBV7-9, the J call TRBJ1-4; D ambiguous. V was pared by 2 bases and J by 0 bases, with 10 bases between. This CDR3 has 16 amino acids. Germline V CDR1 and CDR2: SEHNR, FQNEAQ (reference sequence). As DNA, the CDR3 is TGTGCCAGCAGCTTATACACCCGGGCAACTAATGAAAAACTGTTTTTT. The encoded protein is CASSLYTRATNEKLFF.

This clone was picked up one time. The chain recombines TRBV28 with TRBJ1-4; no clear D. The CDR3 runs 15 residues. Germline V gene lookup returns CDR1 MDHEN and CDR2 SYDVKM. Trimming shortened V by 5 bases and J by 3 bases, and 13 bases separated the two germline ends. The CDR3 DNA is TGTGCCAGCAGTCCTTTGGCAGCGTCTAATGAAAAACTGTTTTTT. Its translation is CASSPLAASNEKLFF. The full variable domain, with the rest looked up from reference TRBV28 and TRBJ1-4, is DVKVTQSSRYLVKRTGEKVFLECVQDMDHENMFWYRQDPGLGLRLIYFSYDVKMKEKGDIPEGYSVSREKKERFSLILESASTNQTSMYLCASSPLAASNEKLFFGSGTQLSVL.

The V gene is TRBV6-4, the J gene TRBJ2-1, with 13 bases aligning to TRBD2. Trimming cost V 0 bases and J 16 bases; bases outside gene matches: 6. Germline V gene data show CDR1 as MRHNA and CDR2 as SNTAGT. This CDR3 has 14 amino acids. This CDR3 reads CASSDSGLAGVKFF. CDR3 in DNA: TGTGCCAGCAGTGACTCTGGACTAGCGGGAGTAAAATTCTTC.